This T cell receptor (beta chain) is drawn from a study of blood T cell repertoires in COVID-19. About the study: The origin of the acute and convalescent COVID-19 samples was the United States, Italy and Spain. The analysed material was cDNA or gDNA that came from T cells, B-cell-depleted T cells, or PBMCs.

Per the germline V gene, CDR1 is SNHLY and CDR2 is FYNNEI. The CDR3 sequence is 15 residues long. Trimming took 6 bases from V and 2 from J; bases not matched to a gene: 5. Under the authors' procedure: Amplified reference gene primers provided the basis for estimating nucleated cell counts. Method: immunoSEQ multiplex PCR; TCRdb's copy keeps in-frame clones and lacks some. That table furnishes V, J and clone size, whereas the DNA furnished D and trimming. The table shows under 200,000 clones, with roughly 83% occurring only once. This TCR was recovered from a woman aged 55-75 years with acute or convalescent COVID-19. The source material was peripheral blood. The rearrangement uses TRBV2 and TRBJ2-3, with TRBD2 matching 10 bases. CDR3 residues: CASRLAGTSTDTQYF. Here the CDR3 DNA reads TGTGCCAGCAGACTAGCGGGGACTTCCACAGATACGCAGTATTTT.